This T cell receptor (beta chain) was captured by sequencing in a study of blood T cell repertoires in COVID-19. Trimming left V 7 bases short and J 4 bases short, with 13 bases between. There are 13 residues in the CDR3. Germline V lookup: CDR1 GTSNPN, CDR2 SVGIG (reference sequence). Among Cohort 3 donors, those recovered had two negative PCRs, clearance, or symptom resolution. Sequencing was performed with immunoSEQ multiplex PCR; in TCRdb, only in-frame clones are kept and a portion is missing. In the table there are 360,000 or so clones, under 85% of which are singletons. This receptor was taken from a woman between 45 and 60 years old who had recovered from COVID-19. The sample comprised PBMCs or T cells enriched from blood (not recorded which). V gene TRBV30 combines with J gene TRBJ1-4; TRBD1 is a possible D gene (5 bases). The chain's CDR3 is CASQTANNEKLFF. For the CDR3, the DNA is TGTGCCTCCCAGACAGCGAATAATGAAAAACTGTTTTTT.